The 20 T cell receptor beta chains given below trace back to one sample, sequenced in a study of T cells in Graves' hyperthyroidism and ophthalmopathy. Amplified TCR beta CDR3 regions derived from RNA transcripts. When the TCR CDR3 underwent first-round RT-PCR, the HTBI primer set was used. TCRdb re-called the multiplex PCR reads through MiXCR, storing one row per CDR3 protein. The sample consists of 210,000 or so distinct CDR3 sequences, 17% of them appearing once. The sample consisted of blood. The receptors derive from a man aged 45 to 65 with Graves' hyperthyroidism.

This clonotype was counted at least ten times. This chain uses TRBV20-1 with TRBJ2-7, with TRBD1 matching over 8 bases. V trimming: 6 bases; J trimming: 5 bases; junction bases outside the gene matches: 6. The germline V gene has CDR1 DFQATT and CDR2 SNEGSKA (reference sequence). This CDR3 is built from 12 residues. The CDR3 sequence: CSANQGADEQYF. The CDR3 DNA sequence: TGCAGTGCAAATCAGGGGGCCGACGAGCAGTACTTC.

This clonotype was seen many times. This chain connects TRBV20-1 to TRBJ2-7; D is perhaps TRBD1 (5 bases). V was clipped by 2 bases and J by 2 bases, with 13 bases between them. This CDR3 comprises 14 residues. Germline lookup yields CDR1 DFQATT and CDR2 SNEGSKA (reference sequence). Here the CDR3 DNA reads TGCAGTGCTAGACGAACGCAGGGCGCCTACGAGCAGTACTTC. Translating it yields CSARRTQGAYEQYF.

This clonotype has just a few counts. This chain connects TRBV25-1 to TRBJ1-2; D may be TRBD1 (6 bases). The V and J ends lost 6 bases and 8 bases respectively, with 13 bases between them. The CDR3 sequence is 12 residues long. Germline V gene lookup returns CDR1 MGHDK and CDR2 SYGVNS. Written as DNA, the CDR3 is TGTGCCAGCAGCATCGGGGGGCAAGGCTACACCTTC. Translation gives CASSIGGQGYTF.

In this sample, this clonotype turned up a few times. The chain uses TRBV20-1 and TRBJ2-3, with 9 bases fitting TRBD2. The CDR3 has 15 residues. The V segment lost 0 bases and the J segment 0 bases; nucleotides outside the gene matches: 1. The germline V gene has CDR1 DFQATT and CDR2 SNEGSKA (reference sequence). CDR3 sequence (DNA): TGCAGTGCTAGAGAGACTAGCGGTAGCACAGATACGCAGTATTTT. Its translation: CSARETSGSTDTQYF.

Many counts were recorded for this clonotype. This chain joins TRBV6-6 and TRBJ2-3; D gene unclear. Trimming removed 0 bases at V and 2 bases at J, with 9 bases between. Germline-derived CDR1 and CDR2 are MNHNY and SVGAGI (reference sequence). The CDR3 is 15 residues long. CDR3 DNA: TGTGCCAGCAGTTACTCGTTTGTTAACACAGATACGCAGTATTTT. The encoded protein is CASSYSFVNTDTQYF.

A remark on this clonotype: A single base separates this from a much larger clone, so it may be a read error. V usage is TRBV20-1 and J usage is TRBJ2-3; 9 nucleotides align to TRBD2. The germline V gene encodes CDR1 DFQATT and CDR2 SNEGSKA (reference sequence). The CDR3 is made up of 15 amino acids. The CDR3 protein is CSARDGAGGGDMQYF. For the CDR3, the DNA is TGCAGTGCTAGAGACGGAGCGGGAGGAGGAGATATGCAGTATTTT.

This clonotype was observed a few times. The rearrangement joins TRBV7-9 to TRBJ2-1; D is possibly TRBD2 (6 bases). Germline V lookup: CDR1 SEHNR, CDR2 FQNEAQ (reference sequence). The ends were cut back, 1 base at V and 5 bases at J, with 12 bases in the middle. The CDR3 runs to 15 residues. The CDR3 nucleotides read TGTGCCAGCAGCTTAGTCGGAGGGGTCCACAATGAGCAGTTCTTC. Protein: CASSLVGGVHNEQFF.

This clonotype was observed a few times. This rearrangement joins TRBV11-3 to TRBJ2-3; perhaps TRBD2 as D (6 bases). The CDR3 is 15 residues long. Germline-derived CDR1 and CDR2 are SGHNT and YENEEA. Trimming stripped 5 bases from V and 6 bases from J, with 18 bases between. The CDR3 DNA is TGTGCCAGCAGCCCGGGACTCCCACCCCCCGATACGCAGTATTTT. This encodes CASSPGLPPPDTQYF.

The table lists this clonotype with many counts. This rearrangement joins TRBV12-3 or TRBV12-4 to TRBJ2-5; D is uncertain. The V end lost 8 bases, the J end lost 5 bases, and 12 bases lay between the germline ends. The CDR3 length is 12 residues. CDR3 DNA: TGTGCCAGCGGCCCCCGACCGGAGACCCAGTACTTC. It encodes CASGPRPETQYF.

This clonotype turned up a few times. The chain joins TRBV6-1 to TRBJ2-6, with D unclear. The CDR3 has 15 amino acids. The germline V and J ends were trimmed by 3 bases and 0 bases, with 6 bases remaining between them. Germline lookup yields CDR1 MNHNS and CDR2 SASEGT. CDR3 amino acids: CASSDMGSGANVLTF. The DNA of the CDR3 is TGTGCCAGCAGTGATATGGGCTCTGGGGCCAACGTCCTGACTTTC.

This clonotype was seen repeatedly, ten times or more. CDR3 nucleotide sequence: TGCGCCAGCAGCAGAGGCGAACAGGGGGCGTCCTACAATGAGCAGTTCTTC. It specifies CASSRGEQGASYNEQFF. V and J are TRBV5-1 and TRBJ2-1, with 9 positions matching TRBD1. The CDR3 consists of 17 residues. Germline V gene lookup returns CDR1 SGHRS and CDR2 YFSETQ. With 4 bases clipped from V and 1 base from J, the junction kept 9 bases outside the gene matches.

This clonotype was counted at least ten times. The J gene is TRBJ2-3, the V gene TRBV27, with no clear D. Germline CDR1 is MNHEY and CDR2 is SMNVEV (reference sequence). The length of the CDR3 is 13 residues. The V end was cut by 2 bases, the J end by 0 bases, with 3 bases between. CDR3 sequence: CASSLHSTDTQYF. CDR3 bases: TGTGCCAGCAGTTTACATAGCACAGATACGCAGTATTTT.

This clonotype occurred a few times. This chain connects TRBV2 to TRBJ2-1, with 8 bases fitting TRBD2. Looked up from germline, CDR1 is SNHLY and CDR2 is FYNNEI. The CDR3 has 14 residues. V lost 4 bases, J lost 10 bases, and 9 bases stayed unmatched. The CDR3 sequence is CASSVTSAGVEQFF. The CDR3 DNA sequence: TGTGCCAGCAGTGTGACTAGCGCGGGCGTGGAGCAGTTCTTC. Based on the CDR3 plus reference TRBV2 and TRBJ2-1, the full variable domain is EPEVTQTPSHQVTQMGQEVILRCVPISNHLYFYWYRQILGQKVEFLVSFYNNEISEKSEIFDDQFSVERPDGSNFTLKIRSTKLEDSAMYFCASSVTSAGVEQFFGPGTRLTVL.

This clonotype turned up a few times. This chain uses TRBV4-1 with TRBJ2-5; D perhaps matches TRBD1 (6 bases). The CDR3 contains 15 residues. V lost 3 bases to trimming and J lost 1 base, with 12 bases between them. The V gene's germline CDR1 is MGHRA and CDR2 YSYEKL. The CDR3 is CASSQGARGQETQYF. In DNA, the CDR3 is TGCGCCAGCAGCCAGGGTGCCAGGGGCCAAGAGACCCAGTACTTC.

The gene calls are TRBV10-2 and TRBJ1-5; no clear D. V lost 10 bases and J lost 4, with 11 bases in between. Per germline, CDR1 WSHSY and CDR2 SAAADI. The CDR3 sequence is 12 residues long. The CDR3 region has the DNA TGCGCCACCCGGGGAGTAAATCAGCCCCAGCATTTT. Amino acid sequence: CATRGVNQPQHF.

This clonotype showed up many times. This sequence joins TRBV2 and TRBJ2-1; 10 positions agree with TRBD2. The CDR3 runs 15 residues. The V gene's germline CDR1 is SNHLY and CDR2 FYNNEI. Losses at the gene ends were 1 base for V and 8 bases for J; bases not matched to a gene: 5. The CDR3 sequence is CASSEGASGSYEQFF. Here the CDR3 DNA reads TGTGCCAGCAGTGAAGGGGCTAGCGGGAGTTATGAGCAGTTCTTC. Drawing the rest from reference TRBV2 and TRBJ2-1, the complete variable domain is EPEVTQTPSHQVTQMGQEVILRCVPISNHLYFYWYRQILGQKVEFLVSFYNNEISEKSEIFDDQFSVERPDGSNFTLKIRSTKLEDSAMYFCASSEGASGSYEQFFGPGTRLTVL.

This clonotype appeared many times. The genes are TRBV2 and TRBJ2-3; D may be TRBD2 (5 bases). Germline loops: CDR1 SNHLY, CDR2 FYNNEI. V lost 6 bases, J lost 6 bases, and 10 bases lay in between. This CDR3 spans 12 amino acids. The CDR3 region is CASSQIADTQYF. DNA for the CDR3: TGTGCCAGCAGCCAGATAGCGGATACGCAGTATTTT.

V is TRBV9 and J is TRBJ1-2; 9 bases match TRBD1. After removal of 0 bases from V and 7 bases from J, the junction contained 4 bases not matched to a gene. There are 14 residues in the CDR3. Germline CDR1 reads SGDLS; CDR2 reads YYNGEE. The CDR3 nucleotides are TGTGCCAGCAGCGTAGATACAGGGGGCTCTGGCTACACCTTC. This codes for CASSVDTGGSGYTF.

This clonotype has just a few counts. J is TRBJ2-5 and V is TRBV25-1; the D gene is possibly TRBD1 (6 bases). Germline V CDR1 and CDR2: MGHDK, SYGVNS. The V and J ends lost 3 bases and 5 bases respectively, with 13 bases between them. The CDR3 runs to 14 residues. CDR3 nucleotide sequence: TGTGCCAGCAGTGATTCAGGGGCGACGGAGACCCAGTACTTC. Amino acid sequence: CASSDSGATETQYF.

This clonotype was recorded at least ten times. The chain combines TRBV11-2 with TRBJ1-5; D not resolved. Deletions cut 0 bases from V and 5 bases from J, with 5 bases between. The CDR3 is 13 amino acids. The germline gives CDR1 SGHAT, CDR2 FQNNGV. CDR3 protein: CASSLDLDQPQHF. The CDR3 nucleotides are TGTGCCAGCAGCTTAGATCTAGATCAGCCCCAGCATTTT.